The 30 T cell receptor beta chains listed next were all sequenced from one sample in a study of post-analysis software for immune sequencing data. These receptors have no known antigen. Tagging with unique molecular identifiers was a feature of the TCR beta cDNA libraries. One entry per CDR3 protein, called by TCRdb with MiXCR from the PCR reads. The data contain roughly 540,000 distinct CDR3 sequences, around 34% of them singletons. Study-wide results and caveats: TRBV segments more frequent in patients than in controls numbered five and included TRBV5-6, TRBV5-1 and TRBV20-1.

Specimen: blood. Source of these receptors: a girl under 18 with multiple sclerosis.

This clonotype was picked up a small number of times. The chain couples TRBV2 to TRBJ2-1, with 11 bases matching TRBD2. Germline loops: CDR1 SNHLY, CDR2 FYNNEI. The CDR3 totals 17 residues. The J segment lost 8 bases and the V segment lost 3 bases, leaving 12 bases of the junction unmatched. CDR3 in DNA: TGTGCCAGCAGTGACGATGTAGCGGGGGGGAAAGGGTATGAGCAGTTCTTC. This codes for CASSDDVAGGKGYEQFF.

The CDR3 DNA sequence: TGCGCCAGCAGTGTGGGGAGCGGGGGCCTCCCCTACGAGCAGTACTTC. It specifies CASSVGSGGLPYEQYF. The chain is built from TRBV5-1 and TRBJ2-4; 8 positions match TRBD2. The tail of the sequence fits TRBJ2-7 better, so the J call may be wrong. Germline V lookup: CDR1 SGHRS, CDR2 YFSETQ. The CDR3 runs to 16 residues.

The J gene is TRBJ1-5, the V gene TRBV20-1; D unresolved. V dropped 0 bases and J dropped 0 bases, with 6 bases sitting between them. CDR1 and CDR2 from the germline V gene are DFQATT and SNEGSKA (reference sequence). This CDR3 has 14 residues. CDR3 DNA: TGCAGTGCTAGAGAGAGCAATAGCAATCAGCCCCAGCATTTT. It is translated as CSARESNSNQPQHF.

Remarks on this clonotype: At one end the junction does not follow the germline gene, possibly because of a read error. The rearrangement uses TRBV15 and TRBJ2-7; D call uncertain. The J call is doubtful: the DNA matches TRBJ2-5 better. The CDR3 is made up of 13 amino acids. Germline CDR1 reads LNHNV; CDR2 reads YYDKDF (reference sequence). The DNA for the CDR3 is TGTACCACCAGCAGAGACAAAGGCGGGACCCAGTACTTC. Its protein product is CTTSRDKGGTQYF.

The rearrangement uses TRBV29-1 and TRBJ1-2; TRBD1 might be the D (6 bases). V lost 2 bases and J 3 bases, leaving 10 bases between the germline ends. The CDR3 runs to 13 residues. Germline V gene data show CDR1 as SQVTM and CDR2 as ANQGSEA. CDR3 sequence reads: CSVELGADYGYTF. The CDR3 bases are TGCAGCGTTGAATTGGGGGCAGACTATGGCTACACCTTC.

Only a few counts were recorded for this clonotype. The chain employs TRBV29-1 and TRBJ1-1; TRBD1 matches at 7 bases. This CDR3 spans 14 amino acids. The ends lost 7 bases at V and 4 bases at J; junction bases unmatched: 12. The germline V gene has CDR1 SQVTM and CDR2 ANQGSEA. This CDR3 is CSARERQGRTEAFF. In DNA, the CDR3 is TGCAGCGCTCGGGAAAGACAGGGACGCACTGAAGCTTTCTTT.

The chain employs TRBV11-2 and TRBJ1-5; possibly TRBD1 for D (6 bases). The CDR3 is made up of 14 amino acids. Germline V gene data show CDR1 as SGHAT and CDR2 as FQNNGV. V lost 2 bases and J lost 7, with 12 bases in between. CDR3 protein: CASSLRGAEQPQHF. CDR3 in DNA: TGTGCCAGCAGCTTAAGGGGGGCAGAGCAGCCCCAGCATTTT.

The CDR3 DNA reads TGTGCCAGCAGCTTTAGGACTAGCGGGGGCCTCACGCAGTATTTT. This translates into CASSFRTSGGLTQYF. V and J are TRBV5-5 and TRBJ2-3, with TRBD2 matching over 13 bases. V trimming: 2 bases; J trimming: 9 bases; junction bases outside the gene matches: 6. Per the germline V gene, CDR1 is SGHKS and CDR2 is YYEKEE (reference sequence). The CDR3 is 15 residues long.

The table lists this clonotype with a few counts. V and J are TRBV5-1 and TRBJ2-5; 10 nucleotides agree with TRBD2. Germline CDR1 is SGHRS and CDR2 is YFSETQ. The CDR3 runs 16 residues. V lost 4 bases to trimming and J lost 0 bases; unmatched junction nucleotides: 6. The CDR3 loop reads CASSVTSGSYQETQYF. Here the CDR3 DNA reads TGCGCCAGCAGCGTGACTAGCGGGTCCTACCAAGAGACCCAGTACTTC.

Comment on this clonotype: A read error is possible here, since a much larger clone lies one base away. The chain joins TRBV5-6 to TRBJ1-4; no firm D call. The CDR3 has 14 residues. Germline CDR1 and CDR2: SGHDT and YYEEEE. Trimming pared 3 bases from V and 5 bases from J, leaving 11 bases between. The CDR3, as DNA: TGTGCCAGCAGCTGTGATCCCTTAAATGAAAAACTGTTTTTT. Its protein is CASSCDPLNEKLFF.

The table lists this clonotype with a count of one. The rearrangement uses TRBV12-3 or TRBV12-4 and TRBJ2-5, with D perhaps matching TRBD2 (5 bases). Trimming left V 4 bases short and J 5 bases short, with 8 bases between. The CDR3 runs to 12 residues. Here the CDR3 reads CASSWLAETQYF. The CDR3 DNA reads as TGTGCCAGCAGTTGGCTAGCTGAGACCCAGTACTTC.

This clonotype was seen a few times. V gene TRBV20-1 combines with J gene TRBJ2-3, with a possible D match to TRBD2 (5 bases). Germline lookup yields CDR1 DFQATT and CDR2 SNEGSKA (reference sequence). Trimming removed 6 bases from V and 3 bases from J, with 13 bases in between. The CDR3 length is 13 residues. The CDR3 here is CSAPRTSTDTQYF. DNA of the CDR3: TGCAGTGCCCCCAGGACTTCAACAGATACGCAGTATTTT.

The V gene is TRBV18, the J gene TRBJ1-5; D call uncertain. Germline lookup yields CDR1 KGHSH and CDR2 LQKENI. CDR3 length: 13 residues. Trimming took off 2 bases at V and 7 bases at J, with 9 bases between the two ends. The CDR3 sequence: CASSPGIGQPQHF. CDR3 in DNA: TGTGCCAGCTCACCAGGGATTGGGCAGCCCCAGCATTTT.

This clonotype was seen repeatedly, ten times or more. This chain joins TRBV2 and TRBJ2-3; the D gene is possibly TRBD2 (6 bases). With 2 bases removed from V and 0 bases from J, the gap between germline ends came to 9 bases. This CDR3 spans 15 amino acids. Germline CDR1 and CDR2: SNHLY and FYNNEI. DNA for the CDR3: TGTGCCAGCAGTGAATCCCGGGGGAGCACAGATACGCAGTATTTT. Translation: CASSESRGSTDTQYF.

This clonotype has a handful of counts. The chain combines TRBV15 with TRBJ1-1; TRBD1 matches at 8 bases. This CDR3 has 13 residues. Germline CDR1 and CDR2: LNHNV and YYDKDF (reference sequence). The junction had 7 bases not matched to a gene; V was cut back by 5 bases and J by 8 bases. In DNA form, the CDR3 reads TGTGCCACCAGCCGCCGGACAGGGTCCGAAGCTTTCTTT. It codes for CATSRRTGSEAFF.

The chain combines TRBV29-1 with TRBJ1-2, with TRBD1 matching 8 bases. The germline CDR1 and CDR2 sequences are SQVTM and ANQGSEA. CDR3 length: 11 residues. The ends lost 7 bases at V and 4 bases at J; junction bases unmatched: 2. The CDR3 region is CSATGVYGYTF. The DNA for the CDR3 is TGCAGCGCGACAGGGGTCTATGGCTACACCTTC.

The chain is built from TRBV7-2 and TRBJ2-2; 7 bases map to TRBD2. Germline V CDR1 and CDR2: SGHTA, FQGNSA. Trimming took 5 bases from V and 4 from J; bases not matched to a gene: 4. This CDR3 has 14 amino acids. The CDR3: CASSPTSATGELFF. In nucleotides, the CDR3 is TGTGCCAGCAGCCCTACTAGCGCCACCGGGGAGCTGTTTTTT. Based on the CDR3 plus reference TRBV7-2 and TRBJ2-2, the full variable domain is GAGVSQSPSNKVTEKGKDVELRCDPISGHTALYWYRQSLGQGLEFLIYFQGNSAPDKSGLPSDRFSAERTGGSVSTLTIQRTQQEDSAVYLCASSPTSATGELFFGEGSRLTVL.

This clonotype turned up a few times. This chain uses TRBV9 with TRBJ2-3; possibly TRBD2 for D (5 bases). V lost 0 bases and J lost 5, with 10 bases in between. The CDR3 length is 14 residues. Germline V gene data show CDR1 as SGDLS and CDR2 as YYNGEE. The DNA of the CDR3 is TGTGCCAGCAGCGTAGTCGGGGATATAGATACGCAGTATTTT. Translated: CASSVVGDIDTQYF.

This clonotype was counted a few times. The chain joins TRBV5-1 to TRBJ1-4; 7 bases are a match to TRBD1. CDR1 SGHRS and CDR2 YFSETQ come from the germline V gene. The V and J ends lost 3 bases and 4 bases, in that order; junction bases with no gene match: 3. This CDR3 has 14 amino acids. This CDR3 is CASSSGQHNEKLFF. The CDR3, as DNA: TGCGCCAGCAGCTCGGGACAGCATAATGAAAAACTGTTTTTT.

In this sample, this clonotype turned up many times. V and J are TRBV10-2 and TRBJ2-1, with 10 bases aligning to TRBD1. Germline CDR1 reads WSHSY; CDR2 reads SAAADI. J gave up 7 bases and V 6 bases, and 9 bases lay outside the gene matches. The length of the CDR3 is 15 residues. The CDR3, as DNA: TGCGCCAGCAGCGATGACAGGGGGCGCCGGAATGAGCAGTTCTTC. Protein: CASSDDRGRRNEQFF.

The V call is TRBV6-6, the J call TRBJ1-6; D unclear. CDR1 and CDR2 from the germline V gene are MNHNY and SVGAGI (reference sequence). V was pared by 5 bases and J by 7 bases, with 12 bases between. CDR3 length: 14 amino acids. CDR3 sequence reads: CASSPFSPNSPLHF. The CDR3 coding sequence is TGTGCCAGCAGTCCCTTTTCCCCCAATTCACCCCTCCACTTT.

CDR3 region: CASSESDRSEQYF. The CDR3 nucleotides read TGCGCCAGCAGTGAGTCGGACAGGAGCGAGCAGTACTTC. The chain carries TRBV10-1 and TRBJ2-5, with TRBD1 identical over 7 bases. The J call could be wrong; TRBJ2-7 is a better fit for the DNA end. This CDR3 spans 13 amino acids. Germline CDR1 reads WNHNN; CDR2 reads SYGVQD (reference sequence).

The chain is built from TRBV7-9 and TRBJ1-2; the match to TRBD1 covers 7 bases. Germline lookup yields CDR1 SEHNR and CDR2 FQNEAQ (reference sequence). The CDR3 loop spans 15 amino acids. Germline trimming cut 7 bases from V and 5 bases from J; bases unmatched to any gene: 13. The CDR3 protein is CASNTGDRHEYGYTF. For the CDR3, the DNA is TGTGCCAGCAACACAGGGGACAGACACGAATATGGCTACACCTTC.

The chain uses TRBV20-1 and TRBJ2-3; tentatively, D is TRBD1 (5 bases). CDR1 and CDR2 from the germline V gene are DFQATT and SNEGSKA (reference sequence). V shed 6 bases and J shed 3 bases, with 13 bases lying between them. CDR3 size: 13 residues. DNA of the CDR3: TGCAGTGCCGAGGAGCAGGGAACAGATACGCAGTATTTT. Translated: CSAEEQGTDTQYF.

There are a few counts of this clonotype. The V call is TRBV5-1, the J call TRBJ1-1; no clear D gene. Germline CDR1 is SGHRS and CDR2 is YFSETQ. This CDR3 is 13 amino acids long. V was clipped by 6 bases and J by 5 bases, with 14 bases between them. The CDR3 spells CASNPGPGTEAFF. The DNA of the CDR3 is TGCGCCAGCAACCCCGGACCGGGAACTGAAGCTTTCTTT.

CDR3 sequence: CASSLVLLAGNQETQYF. CDR3 nucleotide sequence: TGCGCCAGCAGCTTGGTTCTTTTAGCGGGAAACCAAGAGACCCAGTACTTC. The chain has TRBV5-1 and TRBJ2-5; 8 bases line up with TRBD2. Looked up from germline, CDR1 is SGHRS and CDR2 is YFSETQ. The CDR3 consists of 17 residues. After removal of 0 bases from V and 0 bases from J, the junction contained 7 bases not matched to a gene.

V usage is TRBV4-1 and J usage is TRBJ2-1; TRBD2 matches 11 bases. This CDR3 is 15 amino acids long. After removal of 0 bases from V and 14 bases from J, the junction contained 9 bases not matched to a gene. Germline V lookup: CDR1 MGHRA, CDR2 YSYEKL. The CDR3 region is CASSQDGTSGDLEFF. The CDR3 DNA reads as TGCGCCAGCAGCCAAGATGGGACTAGCGGAGATTTGGAGTTCTTC.

This chain uses TRBV6-6 with TRBJ1-3; D uncertain. With 6 bases removed from V and 1 base from J, the gap between germline ends came to 13 bases. Germline-derived CDR1 and CDR2 are MNHNY and SVGAGI (reference sequence). The CDR3 loop spans 15 amino acids. Written as DNA, the CDR3 is TGTGCCAGCAGCGTGTCTGGGGAGTCTGGAAACACCATATATTTT. Translated, it gives CASSVSGESGNTIYF.

This clonotype was detected a few times. The chain couples TRBV7-9 to TRBJ2-1, with 11 nucleotides matching TRBD2. Trimming took 3 bases from V and 7 from J; bases not matched to a gene: 11. CDR1 and CDR2 from the germline V gene are SEHNR and FQNEAQ (reference sequence). The CDR3 covers 17 residues. Written as DNA, the CDR3 is TGTGCCAGCAGCTTGACCCTTGGGCTAGCGGGGGGAAATGAGCAGTTCTTC. It encodes CASSLTLGLAGGNEQFF.

This clonotype was found a few times. The CDR3 sequence: CASSPWARSSWSYTF. The CDR3 bases are TGTGCCAGCAGCCCCTGGGCGCGATCCTCATGGTCCTACACCTTC. The V and J genes are TRBV7-9 and TRBJ1-2; D unresolved. This CDR3 spans 15 amino acids. V was clipped by 5 bases and J by 10 bases, with 23 bases between them. Germline-derived CDR1 and CDR2 are SEHNR and FQNEAQ (reference sequence). Together with reference TRBV7-9 and TRBJ1-2, the CDR3 gives the full variable domain: DTGVSQNPRHKITKRGQNVTFRCDPISEHNRLYWYRQTLGQGPEFLTYFQNEAQLEKSRLLSDRFSAERPKGSFSTLEIQRTEQGDSAMYLCASSPWARSSWSYTFGSGTRLTVV.